This T cell receptor beta chain emerged from a study of a mutant IDH1 vaccine in newly diagnosed glioma. Study in general: Mean patient age was around 40 years; around 60% were male and roughly 38% female. Overall study findings and caveats: Patients showed vaccine-induced immune responses at a rate of approximately 95%.

Measured with immunoSEQ multiplex PCR; TCRdb has only the in-frame clones, and not every one. Of 80,000 to 100,000 clones in the sample, 80% are singletons; the top ten hold roughly 7%. Note on this clone: Antigen: not known.

V gave up 5 bases and J gave up 4 bases, with 17 bases separating them. From germline, CDR1 is SGHTA and CDR2 FQGTGA. The CDR3 contains 16 residues. Time point in this sample: baseline, week 1 (first vaccination visit). The treatment was: pre-vaccination baseline after standard-of-care therapy. New WHO grade 3 or 4 astrocytomas that were IDH1-mutant and ATRX-lost had been found in donors. This chain connects TRBV7-3 to TRBJ2-2; perhaps D is TRBD1 or TRBD2 (5 bases each). The receptor's source is a man between 40 and 49 years old with glioma. This specimen was PBMCs, taken from a glioma patient treated with radiotherapy, temozolomide or both. The CDR3 reads CASSPNVGAATGELFF. The CDR3 DNA follows: TGTGCCAGCAGCCCCAACGTCGGGGCGGCCACCGGGGAGCTGTTTTTT.